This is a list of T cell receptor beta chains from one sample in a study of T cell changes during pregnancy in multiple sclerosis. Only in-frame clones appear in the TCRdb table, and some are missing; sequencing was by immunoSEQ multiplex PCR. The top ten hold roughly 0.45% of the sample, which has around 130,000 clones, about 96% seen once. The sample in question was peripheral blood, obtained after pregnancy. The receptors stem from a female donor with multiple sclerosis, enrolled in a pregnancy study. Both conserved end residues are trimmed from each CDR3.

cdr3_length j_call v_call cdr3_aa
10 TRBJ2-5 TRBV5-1 ASSLKGETQY
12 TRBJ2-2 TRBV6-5 ASSYSGGGGELF
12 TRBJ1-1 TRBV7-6 ASSAGQMNTEAF
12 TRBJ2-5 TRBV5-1 ASSRQGGGETQY
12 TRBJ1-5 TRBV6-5 ASTPGGRDQPQH
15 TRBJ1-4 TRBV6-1 ASSARQGRATNEKLF
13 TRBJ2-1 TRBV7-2 ASSLLGGSYNEQF
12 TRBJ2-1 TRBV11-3 ASSLGPPGNEQF
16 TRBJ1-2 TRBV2 ASSEFWGVAVANYGYT
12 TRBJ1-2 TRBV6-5 ASSLSTGIKGYT
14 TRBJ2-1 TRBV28 ASSLSTGVSYNEQF
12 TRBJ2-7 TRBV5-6 ASSSDRGSYEQY
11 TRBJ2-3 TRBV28 ASSTTAPYTQY
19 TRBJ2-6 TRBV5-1 ASRQPGEPSLMDSGANVLT
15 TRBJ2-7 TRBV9 ATQDRSQAASTYEQY
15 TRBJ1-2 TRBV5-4 ASSLRGGNWGSRGYT
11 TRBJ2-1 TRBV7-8 ASSTNEQGEQF
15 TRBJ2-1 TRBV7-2 ASSLKGTSGRGNEQF
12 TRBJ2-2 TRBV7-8 ASTGPASPGELF
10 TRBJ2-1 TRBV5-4 ASRNAYNEQF
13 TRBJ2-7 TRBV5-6 ASSLVGGTSYEQY
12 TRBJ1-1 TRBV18 ASSPPGQGTEAF
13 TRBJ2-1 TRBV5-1 ASSLAMAYYNEQF
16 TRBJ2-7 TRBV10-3 AISNPGTGGVSPYEQY
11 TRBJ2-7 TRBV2 ASSYRVSYEQY
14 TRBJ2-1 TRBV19 ASSIRGGFGGNEQF
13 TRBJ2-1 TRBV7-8 ASSLTSATYNEQF